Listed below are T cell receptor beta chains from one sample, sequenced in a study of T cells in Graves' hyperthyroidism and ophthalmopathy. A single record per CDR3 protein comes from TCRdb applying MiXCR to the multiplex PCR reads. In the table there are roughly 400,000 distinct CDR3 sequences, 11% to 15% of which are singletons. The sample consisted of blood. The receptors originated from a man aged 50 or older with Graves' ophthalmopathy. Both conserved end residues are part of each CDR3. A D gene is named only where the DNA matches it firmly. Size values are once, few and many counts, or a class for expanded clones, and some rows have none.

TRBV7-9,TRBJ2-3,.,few,TGTGCCAGCAGCTTAGGAAGGTCGGCGGGTAGCACAGATACGCAGTATTTT,CASSLGRSAGSTDTQYF
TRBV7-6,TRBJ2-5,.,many,TGTGCCAGCAGCCCCCGGGTGCAAGAGACCCAGTACTTC,CASSPRVQETQYF
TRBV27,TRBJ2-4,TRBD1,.,TGTGCCAGCAGTGGGGACAGGGGGCTTCAGTACTTC,CASSGDRGLQYF
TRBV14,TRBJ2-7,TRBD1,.,TGTGCCAGCAGTGAACAGGGGGCGTTCTACGAGCAGTACTTC,CASSEQGAFYEQYF
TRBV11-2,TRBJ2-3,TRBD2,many,TGTGCCACGAGGGGACTAGCGGGACCAGATACGCAGTATTTT,CATRGLAGPDTQYF
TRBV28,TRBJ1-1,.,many,TGTGCCAGCAGTTTACCTATCACAGGGACTAACACTGAAGCTTTCTTT,CASSLPITGTNTEAFF
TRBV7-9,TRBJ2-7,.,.,TGTGCCAGCAGCTTCGGGACACAATCCTACGAGCAGTACTTC,CASSFGTQSYEQYF
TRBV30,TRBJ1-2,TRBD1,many,TGTGCCTGGAGTGTACGGACAGGGGGAAATGGCTACACCTTC,CAWSVRTGGNGYTF
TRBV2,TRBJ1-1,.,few,TGTGCCAGCAGTGAAGGGGCAGAGAACACTGAAGCTTTCTTT,CASSEGAENTEAFF
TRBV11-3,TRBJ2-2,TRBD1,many,TGTGCCAGCAGCCTCGGACAGGGCGGAAACACCGGGGAGCTGTTTTTT,CASSLGQGGNTGELFF
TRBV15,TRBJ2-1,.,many,TGTGCCACCAGCAGAGATCCGGGTTCGACCTGGAATGAGCAGTTCTTC,CATSRDPGSTWNEQFF
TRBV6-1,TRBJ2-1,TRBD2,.,TGTGCCAGCAGTTCGGGACTAGCGGGAGGGAGCAATGAGCAGTTCTTC,CASSSGLAGGSNEQFF
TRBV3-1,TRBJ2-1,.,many,TGTGCCAGCAGCCAAGGGAGATGGACTGAGCAGTTCTTC,CASSQGRWTEQFF
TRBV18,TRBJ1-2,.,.,TGTGCCAGCTCACCACCTCAAGGGTATGGCTACACCTTC,CASSPPQGYGYTF
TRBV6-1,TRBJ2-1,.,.,TGTGCCAGCAGCGGGGGCGGGGGAGGGCCTTTCTATGAGCAGTTCTTC,CASSGGGGGPFYEQFF
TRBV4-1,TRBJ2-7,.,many,TGCGCCAGCAGCCAAGATCTTATCAGGAGCTACGAGCAGTACTTC,CASSQDLIRSYEQYF
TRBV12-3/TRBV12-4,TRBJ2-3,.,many,TGTGCCAGCAGACCCACTAGCACAGATACGCAGTATTTT,CASRPTSTDTQYF
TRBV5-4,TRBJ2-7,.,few,TGTGCCAGCAGACGAGTCGAATCCTACGAGCAGTACTTC,CASRRVESYEQYF
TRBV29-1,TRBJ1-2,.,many,TGCAGCGTCTTCCAGACAGAACCTAACTATGGCTACACCTTC,CSVFQTEPNYGYTF
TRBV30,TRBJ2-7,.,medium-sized,TGTGCCTGGACCCGGCCAGGGAGGTCCTACGAGCAGTACTTC,CAWTRPGRSYEQYF
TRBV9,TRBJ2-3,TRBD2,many,TGTGCCAGCAGCGCGACTGTTCGGCTAGCGGGTGCAGATACGCAGTATTTT,CASSATVRLAGADTQYF
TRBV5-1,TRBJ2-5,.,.,TGCGCCAGCAGGATGATGCAGGGGCGAGAGACCCAGTACTTC,CASRMMQGRETQYF
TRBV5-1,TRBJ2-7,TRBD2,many,TGCGCCAGCAGCCATGGACTAGCGGGAGCGCGGCGGCACGAGCAGTACTTC,CASSHGLAGARRHEQYF
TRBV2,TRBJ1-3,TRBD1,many,TGTGCCAGCAGCGAACGCGCAATCCGGGACAGGGGAGTTTATGGAAACACCATATATTTT,CASSERAIRDRGVYGNTIYF
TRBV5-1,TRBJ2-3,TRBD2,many,TGCGCCAGCAGCAGACTAGCGGGAGAATCGCAGTATTTT,CASSRLAGESQYF
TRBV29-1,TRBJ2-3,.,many,TGCAGCGGAGATTGGATCGGTCCTCGGGACACAGATACGCAGTATTTT,CSGDWIGPRDTDTQYF
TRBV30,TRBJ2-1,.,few,TGTGCCTGGAGAGATTTAAGCAGGGTAAATGAGCAGTTCTTC,CAWRDLSRVNEQFF
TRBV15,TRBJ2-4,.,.,TGTGCCACCAGCAGAGCTGGGGGCCGGGGGGACATTCAGTACTTC,CATSRAGGRGDIQYF
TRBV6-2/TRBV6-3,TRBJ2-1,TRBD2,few,TGTGCCAGCAGCCACGCGAGGACTAGCAGGAACAATGAGCAGTTCTTC,CASSHARTSRNNEQFF